This entry lists 19 T cell receptor beta chains sequenced from one sample in a study of T cells in localized non-small cell lung cancer. Sequencing used immunoSEQ multiplex PCR; TCRdb keeps in-frame clones, though not all of them. Here the sample spans under 50,000 clones, 70% to 90% being singletons. Sequences were derived from peripheral blood mononuclear cells, sampled before any cancer treatment. These receptor sequences come from a male donor at least 60 years old with stage II lung adenocarcinoma.

The chain has TRBV6-5 and TRBJ2-6; D unclear. Trimming took off 6 bases at V and 0 bases at J, with 9 bases between the two ends. The germline V gene has CDR1 MNHEY and CDR2 SVGAGI. CDR3 length: 15 residues. Written as DNA, the CDR3 is TGTGCCAGCAGGGGCTTGAACTCTGGGGCCAACGTCCTGACTTTC. This gives the protein CASRGLNSGANVLTF.

The chain carries TRBV2 and TRBJ1-5, with D unresolved. This CDR3 has 12 amino acids. Trimming took off 7 bases at V and 5 bases at J, with 9 bases between the two ends. CDR1 and CDR2 from the germline V gene are SNHLY and FYNNEI. The CDR3 protein is CASTTTDQPQHF. The CDR3 region has the DNA TGTGCCAGCACCACAACCGATCAGCCCCAGCATTTT. The whole variable domain, filled in from reference TRBV2 and TRBJ1-5, reads EPEVTQTPSHQVTQMGQEVILRCVPISNHLYFYWYRQILGQKVEFLVSFYNNEISEKSEIFDDQFSVERPDGSNFTLKIRSTKLEDSAMYFCASTTTDQPQHFGDGTRLSIL.

The rearrangement uses TRBV18 and TRBJ2-3, with TRBD1 matching over 7 bases. The CDR3 is 14 amino acids. Germline assignment: CDR1 KGHSH and CDR2 LQKENI. The junction had 4 bases not matched to a gene; V was cut back by 2 bases and J by 5 bases. CDR3 in amino acids: CASSPITGEDTQYF. CDR3 DNA sequence: TGTGCCAGCTCACCAATAACAGGGGAAGATACGCAGTATTTT.

This chain joins TRBV7-9 and TRBJ2-7, with D possibly being TRBD1 (5 bases). This CDR3 spans 15 amino acids. Between the trimmed V and J ends, which lost 7 bases and 0 bases, there was a span of 16 bases. The germline gives CDR1 SEHNR, CDR2 FQNEAQ (reference sequence). As DNA, the CDR3 is TGTGCCAGCAAAGGGTCAGGGTCGAGCTCCTACGAGCAGTACTTC. Protein product: CASKGSGSSSYEQYF. Using reference TRBV7-9 and TRBJ2-7 for the parts outside the CDR3, the full variable domain is DTGVSQNPRHKITKRGQNVTFRCDPISEHNRLYWYRQTLGQGPEFLTYFQNEAQLEKSRLLSDRFSAERPKGSFSTLEIQRTEQGDSAMYLCASKGSGSSSYEQYFGPGTRLTVT.

This rearrangement joins TRBV9 to TRBJ2-3, with 7 positions matching TRBD1. Looked up from germline, CDR1 is SGDLS and CDR2 is YYNGEE. J lost 2 bases, V lost 4 bases, and 4 bases had no gene match. The CDR3 contains 14 residues. The CDR3: CASSSTGHTDTQYF. For the CDR3, the DNA is TGTGCCAGCAGCTCGACAGGGCACACAGATACGCAGTATTTT.

The chain joins TRBV7-8 to TRBJ2-2; TRBD2 matches 13 bases. V was clipped by 5 bases and J by 7 bases; unmatched bases: 7. The germline V gene encodes CDR1 SGHVS and CDR2 FQNEAQ. CDR3 size: 16 residues. Written as DNA, the CDR3 is TGTGCCAGCAGCACACTAGCGGGAGGGCCAGGCGGGGAGCTGTTTTTT. Residues: CASSTLAGGPGGELFF. Drawing the rest from reference TRBV7-8 and TRBJ2-2, the complete variable domain is GAGVSQSPRYKVAKRGQDVALRCDPISGHVSLFWYQQALGQGPEFLTYFQNEAQLDKSGLPSDRFFAERPEGSVSTLKIQRTQQEDSAVYLCASSTLAGGPGGELFFGEGSRLTVL.

This sequence joins TRBV2 and TRBJ1-5; D may be TRBD1 (6 bases). V was cut by 3 bases and J by 7 bases, with 13 bases left in between. There are 14 residues in the CDR3. Germline V CDR1 and CDR2: SNHLY, FYNNEI. The DNA for the CDR3 is TGTGCCAGCAGTGAGTGGGGGCTCGGCCAGCCCCAGCATTTT. It translates to CASSEWGLGQPQHF.

The chain has TRBV19 and TRBJ1-2, with unresolved D. This CDR3 has 12 amino acids. Germline CDR1 reads LNHDA; CDR2 reads SQIVND (reference sequence). The ends were cut back, 8 bases at V and 5 bases at J, with 12 bases in the middle. CDR3 sequence reads: CASSDGLYGYTF. In DNA, the CDR3 is TGTGCCAGTTCCGACGGCTTGTATGGCTACACCTTC.

The J gene is TRBJ1-2, the V gene TRBV11-2; D might be TRBD1 (6 bases). V was cut by 8 bases and J by 5 bases, with 18 bases left in between. The CDR3 has 14 residues. The germline CDR1 and CDR2 sequences are SGHAT and FQNNGV. CDR3 sequence (DNA): TGTGCCAGCCACCCCTGGCCGGACAGATATGGCTACACCTTC. This encodes CASHPWPDRYGYTF.

The J gene is TRBJ2-5, the V gene TRBV21-1. TRBV21-1 is a pseudogene locus. There are 14 residues in the CDR3. CDR3 amino acids: CASQSRDLQETQYF. The DNA of the CDR3 is TGTGCCTCCCAATCCCGGGACCTCCAAGAGACCCAGTACTTC.

The rearrangement joins TRBV5-5 to TRBJ2-7; no firm D call. Germline V lookup: CDR1 SGHKS, CDR2 YYEKEE (reference sequence). The V and J ends lost 3 bases and 0 bases respectively, with 16 bases between them. This CDR3 comprises 16 residues. The CDR3 spells CASSSPIFSNSYEQYF. The CDR3 region has the DNA TGTGCCAGCAGCTCGCCCATCTTTTCGAACTCCTACGAGCAGTACTTC.

The J gene is TRBJ2-5, the V gene TRBV7-2; no firm D call. Germline V lookup: CDR1 SGHTA, CDR2 FQGNSA. The CDR3 spans 13 residues. Trimming took off 2 bases at V and 5 bases at J, with 9 bases between the two ends. This CDR3 is CASSLSLGETQYF. CDR3 DNA sequence: TGTGCCAGCAGCTTAAGTCTAGGGGAGACCCAGTACTTC.

J is TRBJ2-1 and V is TRBV5-1, with 7 bases that match TRBD1. CDR1 SGHRS and CDR2 YFSETQ come from the germline V gene. Trimming took 0 bases from V and 2 from J; bases not matched to a gene: 2. There are 15 residues in the CDR3. The CDR3 region is CASSLEGQTYNEQFF. In DNA, the CDR3 is TGCGCCAGCAGCTTGGAGGGACAGACCTACAATGAGCAGTTCTTC.

The chain couples TRBV7-9 to TRBJ2-1, with TRBD2 matching 9 bases. Germline values: CDR1 SEHNR, CDR2 FQNEAQ (reference sequence). Germline trimming cut 5 bases from V and 2 bases from J; bases unmatched to any gene: 4. The CDR3 sequence is 15 residues long. CDR3 DNA: TGTGCCAGCAGCCCCCCTAGCGGGACCTACAATGAGCAGTTCTTC. Translation: CASSPPSGTYNEQFF.

This chain connects TRBV28 to TRBJ1-2; D is perhaps TRBD1 (6 bases). The V gene lost 2 bases and the J gene lost 6 bases, with 13 bases spanning the gap. Germline CDR1 is MDHEN and CDR2 is SYDVKM. The CDR3 extends over 14 amino acids. The CDR3 sequence: CASSLRGGLNGYTF. The CDR3 DNA follows: TGTGCCAGCAGTTTAAGGGGGGGGCTGAATGGCTACACCTTC.

This clone has only one observation. The chain carries TRBV19 and TRBJ2-2, with 10 nucleotides matching TRBD2. The V gene's germline CDR1 is LNHDA and CDR2 SQIVND (reference sequence). The trim removed 7 bases at V and 2 bases at J, leaving 10 bases unmatched. This CDR3 has 17 amino acids. CDR3 bases: TGTGCCAGTACCACGGTCGGACTAGCGGCAAACACCGGGGAGCTGTTTTTT. Protein: CASTTVGLAANTGELFF.

This clone was seen a single time. The chain employs TRBV15 and TRBJ2-1, with TRBD1 matching over 8 bases. The germline gives CDR1 LNHNV, CDR2 YYDKDF (reference sequence). The CDR3 extends over 16 amino acids. V lost 0 bases to trimming and J lost 10 bases; unmatched junction nucleotides: 11. The CDR3 here is CATSRDGQGKVGEQFF. CDR3 nucleotides: TGTGCCACCAGCAGAGATGGACAGGGCAAGGTAGGGGAGCAGTTCTTC.

CDR3 DNA sequence: TGTGCCAGCAGCTTGGACGGGGCTGCAACTAATGAAAAACTGTTTTTT. Translated: CASSLDGAATNEKLFF. This sequence joins TRBV5-4 and TRBJ1-4; D perhaps matches TRBD1 (5 bases). CDR1 and CDR2 from the germline V gene are SGHNT and YYREEE (reference sequence). Trimming shortened V by 0 bases and J by 0 bases, and 9 bases separated the two germline ends. The CDR3 spans 16 residues.

The gene calls are TRBV18 and TRBJ2-6; D is undetermined. The germline V and J ends were trimmed by 6 bases and 0 bases, with 9 bases remaining between them. Per the germline V gene, CDR1 is KGHSH and CDR2 is LQKENI. The CDR3 length is 15 residues. The CDR3 nucleotides are TGTGCCAGCTCGCCAATCTCCTCTGGGGCCAACGTCCTGACTTTC. Translating gives CASSPISSGANVLTF.